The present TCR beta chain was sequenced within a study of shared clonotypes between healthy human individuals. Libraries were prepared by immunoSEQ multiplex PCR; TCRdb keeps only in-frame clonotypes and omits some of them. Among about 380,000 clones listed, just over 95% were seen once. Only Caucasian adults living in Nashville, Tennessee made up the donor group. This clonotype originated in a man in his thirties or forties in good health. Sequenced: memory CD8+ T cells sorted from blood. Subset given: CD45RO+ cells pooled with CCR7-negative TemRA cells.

As DNA, the CDR3 is TGTGCCAGTAGTCCCCGACTAGCGGGCGATACGCAGTATTTT. Its translation is CASSPRLAGDTQYF. The chain employs TRBV19 and TRBJ2-3; 10 nucleotides agree with TRBD2. The CDR3 spans 14 residues. Germline V lookup: CDR1 LNHDA, CDR2 SQIVND (reference sequence). J lost 6 bases, V lost 5 bases, and 5 bases had no gene match.